This T cell receptor beta chain comes out of a study of read filtering for tumor transcriptome and immune sequencing. Per germline, CDR1 SQVTM and CDR2 ANQGSEA. The CDR3 has 14 residues. V lost 0 bases, J lost 6 bases, and 12 bases lay in between. Notes on the study in general: The sorted CD138-negative fraction was a mixed bone marrow immune population, not purified T cells. Single-read clonotypes: roughly 82% of IR-seq clonotypes (about 4% of reads), about 75% of RNA-seq clonotypes (roughly 49% of reads).

This clonotype came up many times. Its target is not known. The library was built from roughly 400 ng RNA with molecular barcoded adaptors for alpha/delta and beta/gamma chains. TCRdb processed the reads anew with MiXCR; each CDR3 protein has one entry. The sample records approximately 150,000 distinct CDR3 sequences, roughly an eighth being singletons. The material sequenced was a population of CD138-negative cells sorted from bone marrow. The clonotype was recovered from a donor aged 40 or over with multiple myeloma. The V call is TRBV29-1, the J call TRBJ1-5, with D perhaps TRBD1 (5 bases). CDR3 bases: TGCAGCGTTGAAGATCAGGGTAACGGTCAGCCCCAGCATTTT. Its translation is CSVEDQGNGQPQHF.